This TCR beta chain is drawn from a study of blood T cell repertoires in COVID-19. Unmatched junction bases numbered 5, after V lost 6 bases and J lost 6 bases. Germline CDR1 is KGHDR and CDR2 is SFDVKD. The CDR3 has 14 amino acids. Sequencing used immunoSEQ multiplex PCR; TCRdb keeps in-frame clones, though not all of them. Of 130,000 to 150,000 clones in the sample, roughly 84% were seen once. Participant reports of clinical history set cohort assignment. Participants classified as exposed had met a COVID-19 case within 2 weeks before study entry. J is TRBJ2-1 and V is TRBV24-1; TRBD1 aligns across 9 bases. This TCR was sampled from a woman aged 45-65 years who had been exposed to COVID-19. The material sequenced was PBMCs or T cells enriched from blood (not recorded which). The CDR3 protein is CATSKGTGRNEQFF. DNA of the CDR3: TGTGCCACCAGTAAGGGGACAGGGCGCAATGAGCAGTTCTTC.